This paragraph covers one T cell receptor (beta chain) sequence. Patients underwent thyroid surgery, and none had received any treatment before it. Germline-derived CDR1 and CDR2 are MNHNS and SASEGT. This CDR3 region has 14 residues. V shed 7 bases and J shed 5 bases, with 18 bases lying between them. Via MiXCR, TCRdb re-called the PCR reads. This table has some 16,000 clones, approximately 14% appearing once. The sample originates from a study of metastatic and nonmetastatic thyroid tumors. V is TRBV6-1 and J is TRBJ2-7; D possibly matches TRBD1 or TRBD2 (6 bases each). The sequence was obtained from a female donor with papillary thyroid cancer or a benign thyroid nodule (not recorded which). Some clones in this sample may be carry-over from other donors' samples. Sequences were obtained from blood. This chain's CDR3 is CASIAGASADEQYF. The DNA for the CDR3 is TGTGCCAGCATAGCAGGGGCTAGCGCCGACGAGCAGTACTTC.